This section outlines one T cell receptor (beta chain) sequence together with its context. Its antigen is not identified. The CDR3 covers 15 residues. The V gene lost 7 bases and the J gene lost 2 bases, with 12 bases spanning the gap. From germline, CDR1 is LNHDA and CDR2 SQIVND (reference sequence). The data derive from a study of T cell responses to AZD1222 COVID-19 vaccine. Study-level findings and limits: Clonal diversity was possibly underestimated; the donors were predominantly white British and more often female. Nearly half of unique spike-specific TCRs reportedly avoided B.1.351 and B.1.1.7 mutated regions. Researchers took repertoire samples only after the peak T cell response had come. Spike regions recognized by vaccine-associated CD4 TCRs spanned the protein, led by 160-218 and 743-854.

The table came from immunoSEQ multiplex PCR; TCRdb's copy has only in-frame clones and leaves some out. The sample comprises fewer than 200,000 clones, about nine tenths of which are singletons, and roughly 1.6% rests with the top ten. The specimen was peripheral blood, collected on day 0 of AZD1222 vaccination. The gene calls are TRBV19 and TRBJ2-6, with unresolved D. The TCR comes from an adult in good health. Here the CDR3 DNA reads TGTGCCAGTACGGAAACCTACACTGGGGCCAACGTCCTGACTTTC. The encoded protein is CASTETYTGANVLTF.